Below are 7 T cell receptor beta chains sequenced from a single sample in a study of T cells in tuberculosis. Sorting used thawed, overnight-rested PBMC stained with anti-CD3, a viability dye and GMM-loaded CD1B tetramer. The CD1B tetramers carried C32 glucose monomycolate purified from Rhodococcus equi. Only in-frame clones appear in the TCRdb table, and some are missing; sequencing was by immunoSEQ multiplex PCR. The sample yields about 59,000 clones, 65% to 90% seen once. The material sequenced was CD1b-GMM tetramer-negative cells sorted from PBMCs. These receptors all come from an adult woman with latent tuberculosis.

The rearrangement links TRBV6-1 to TRBJ1-2, with D hard to call. V gave up 0 bases and J gave up 8 bases, with 19 bases separating them. Germline V gene data show CDR1 as MNHNS and CDR2 as SASEGT. The CDR3 is made up of 16 amino acids. As DNA, the CDR3 is TGTGCCAGCAGTGAAGCCGGGAGGGCAGGAGGTGACGGCTACACCTTC. The encoded protein is CASSEAGRAGGDGYTF.

CDR3 nucleotides: TGTGCCAGCAGCTTGGGGCGGTGGAGTGGCTACACCTTC. Its protein product is CASSLGRWSGYTF. V gene TRBV5-6 combines with J gene TRBJ1-2; D not certain. Trimming left V 0 bases short and J 7 bases short, with 10 bases between. This CDR3 comprises 13 residues. From germline, CDR1 is SGHDT and CDR2 YYEEEE.

The rearrangement uses TRBV28 and TRBJ1-2; TRBD1 might be the D (5 bases). The CDR3 covers 12 residues. The V gene's germline CDR1 is MDHEN and CDR2 SYDVKM. In DNA, the CDR3 is TGTGTCTGTAGGGGCAGCTTCTATGGCTACACCTTC. It encodes CVCRGSFYGYTF.

This clone occurred once. The chain links TRBV27 to TRBJ2-7, with a weak D call TRBD1 (5 bases). The CDR3 totals 14 residues. With 0 bases removed from V and 3 bases from J, the gap between germline ends came to 9 bases. CDR1 and CDR2 (germline): MNHEY, SMNVEV (reference sequence). CDR3: CASSLSQGIYEQYF. The CDR3 nucleotides read TGTGCCAGCAGTTTATCGCAGGGAATCTACGAGCAGTACTTC.

The chain joins TRBV14 to TRBJ2-1, with D uncertain. The germline V and J ends were trimmed by 1 base and 0 bases, with 7 bases remaining between them. The CDR3 sequence is 15 residues long. CDR1 and CDR2 from the germline V gene are SGHDN and FVKESK. Here the CDR3 DNA reads TGTGCCAGCAGCCAAGCAGGTTTCTCCTACAATGAGCAGTTCTTC. It codes for CASSQAGFSYNEQFF. Full variable domain (remainder filled in from reference TRBV14 and TRBJ2-1): EAGVTQFPSHSVIEKGQTVTLRCDPISGHDNLYWYRRVMGKEIKFLLHFVKESKQDESGMPNNRFLAERTGGTYSTLKVQPAELEDSGVYFCASSQAGFSYNEQFFGPGTRLTVL.

V is TRBV7-6 and J is TRBJ2-2; D remains ambiguous. Germline CDR1 and CDR2: SGHVS and FNYEAQ. This CDR3 has 16 residues. The V gene lost 1 base and the J gene lost 1 base, with 10 bases spanning the gap. CDR3 nucleotides: TGTGCCAGCAGCTTAGTCACGAGAGGGAACACCGGGGAGCTGTTTTTT. Translating gives CASSLVTRGNTGELFF.

The rearrangement uses TRBV19 and TRBJ2-2; TRBD2 might be the D (5 bases). The V gene's germline CDR1 is LNHDA and CDR2 SQIVND (reference sequence). V lost 2 bases to trimming and J lost 0 bases, with 10 bases between them. This CDR3 has 16 amino acids. The DNA for the CDR3 is TGTGCCAGTAGTATAAAGAGGGAACCGAACACCGGGGAGCTGTTTTTT. The encoded protein is CASSIKREPNTGELFF.